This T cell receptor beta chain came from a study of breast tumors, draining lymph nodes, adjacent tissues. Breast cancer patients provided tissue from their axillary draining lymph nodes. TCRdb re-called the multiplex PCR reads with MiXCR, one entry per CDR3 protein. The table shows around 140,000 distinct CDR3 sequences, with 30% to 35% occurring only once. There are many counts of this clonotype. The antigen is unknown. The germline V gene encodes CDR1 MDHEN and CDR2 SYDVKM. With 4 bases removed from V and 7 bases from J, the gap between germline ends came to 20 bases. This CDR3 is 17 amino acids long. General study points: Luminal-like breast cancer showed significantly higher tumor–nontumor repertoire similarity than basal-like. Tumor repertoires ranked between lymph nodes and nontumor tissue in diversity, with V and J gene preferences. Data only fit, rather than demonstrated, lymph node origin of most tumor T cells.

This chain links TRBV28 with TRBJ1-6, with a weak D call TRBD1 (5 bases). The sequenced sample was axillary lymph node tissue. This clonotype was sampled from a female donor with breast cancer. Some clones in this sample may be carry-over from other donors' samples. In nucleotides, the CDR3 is TGTGCCAGCAGTTCCCCGGCCGCCGGGGCAGGAAATTCACCCCTCCACTTT. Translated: CASSSPAAGAGNSPLHF.